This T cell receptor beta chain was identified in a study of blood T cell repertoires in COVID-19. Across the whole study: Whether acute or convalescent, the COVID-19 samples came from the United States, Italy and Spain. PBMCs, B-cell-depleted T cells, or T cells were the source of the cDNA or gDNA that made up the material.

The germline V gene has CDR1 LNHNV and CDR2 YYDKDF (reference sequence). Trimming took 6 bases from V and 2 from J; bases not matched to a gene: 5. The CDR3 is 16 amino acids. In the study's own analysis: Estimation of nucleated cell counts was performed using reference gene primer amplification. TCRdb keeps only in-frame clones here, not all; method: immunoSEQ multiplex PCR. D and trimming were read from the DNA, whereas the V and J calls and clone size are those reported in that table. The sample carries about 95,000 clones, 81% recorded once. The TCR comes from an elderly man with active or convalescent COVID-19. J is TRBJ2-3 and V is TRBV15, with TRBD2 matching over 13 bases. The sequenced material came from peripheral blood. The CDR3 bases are TGTGCCACCAGGAACGGACTAGCGGGGGTCACAGATACGCAGTATTTT. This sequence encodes CATRNGLAGVTDTQYF.